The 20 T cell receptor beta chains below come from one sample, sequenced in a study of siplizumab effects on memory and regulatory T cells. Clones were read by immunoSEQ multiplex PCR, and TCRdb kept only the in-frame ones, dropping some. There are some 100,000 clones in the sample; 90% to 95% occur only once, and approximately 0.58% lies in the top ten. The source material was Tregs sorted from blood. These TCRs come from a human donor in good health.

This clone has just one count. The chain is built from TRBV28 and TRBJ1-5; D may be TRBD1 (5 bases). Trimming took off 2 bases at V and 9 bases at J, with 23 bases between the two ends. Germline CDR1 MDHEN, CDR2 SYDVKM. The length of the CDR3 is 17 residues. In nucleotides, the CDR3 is TGTGCCAGCAGTTTACAAGCTCCGGGGTACGCTACAGGGCCCCAGCATTTT. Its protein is CASSLQAPGYATGPQHF.

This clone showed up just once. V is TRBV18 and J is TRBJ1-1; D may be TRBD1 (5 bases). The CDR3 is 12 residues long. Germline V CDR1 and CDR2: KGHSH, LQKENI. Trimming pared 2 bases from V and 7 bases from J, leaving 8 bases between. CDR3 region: CASSPRGFEAFF. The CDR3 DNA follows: TGTGCCAGCTCACCAAGGGGATTTGAAGCTTTCTTT.

The CDR3 sequence: CASSLIWTSGSYINEQFF. The CDR3 nucleotides read TGTGCCAGCAGTTTAATATGGACTAGCGGGAGCTATATCAATGAGCAGTTCTTC. The rearrangement joins TRBV27 to TRBJ2-1, with 13 bases matching TRBD2. V lost 2 bases and J lost 6; bases outside the gene matches: 10. CDR1 and CDR2 (germline): MNHEY, SMNVEV (reference sequence). This CDR3 spans 18 amino acids.

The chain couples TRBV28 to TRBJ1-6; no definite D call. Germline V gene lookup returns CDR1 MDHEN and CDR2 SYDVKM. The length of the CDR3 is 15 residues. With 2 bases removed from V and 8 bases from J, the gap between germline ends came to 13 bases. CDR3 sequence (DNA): TGTGCCAGCAGTTTAGGCCTCCGTGGGTATTCACCCCTCCACTTT. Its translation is CASSLGLRGYSPLHF. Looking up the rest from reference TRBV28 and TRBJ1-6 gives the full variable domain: DVKVTQSSRYLVKRTGEKVFLECVQDMDHENMFWYRQDPGLGLRLIYFSYDVKMKEKGDIPEGYSVSREKKERFSLILESASTNQTSMYLCASSLGLRGYSPLHFGNGTRLTVT.

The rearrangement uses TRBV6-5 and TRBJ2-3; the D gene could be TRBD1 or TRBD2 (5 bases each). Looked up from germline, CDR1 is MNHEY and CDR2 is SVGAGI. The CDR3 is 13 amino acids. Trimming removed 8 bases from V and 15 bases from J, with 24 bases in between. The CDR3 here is CASGPARRDAAYF. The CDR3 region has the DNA TGTGCCAGCGGTCCCGCTCGAAGGGACGCGGCATATTTT.

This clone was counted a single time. DNA of the CDR3: TGTGCCAGTAGTCATCCGGGACAGGGAGCGAACACTGAAGCTTTCTTT. Translated, it gives CASSHPGQGANTEAFF. The chain combines TRBV19 with TRBJ1-1, with 9 bases matching TRBD1. Germline V gene data show CDR1 as LNHDA and CDR2 as SQIVND (reference sequence). The CDR3 covers 16 residues. V was pared by 5 bases and J by 1 base, with 8 bases of the junction left unmatched.

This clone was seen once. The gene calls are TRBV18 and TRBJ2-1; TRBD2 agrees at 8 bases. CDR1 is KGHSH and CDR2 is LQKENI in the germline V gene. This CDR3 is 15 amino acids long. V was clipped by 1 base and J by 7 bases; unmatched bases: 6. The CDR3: CASSPLAGFGNEQFF. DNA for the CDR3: TGTGCCAGCTCACCACTAGCGGGATTTGGTAATGAGCAGTTCTTC.

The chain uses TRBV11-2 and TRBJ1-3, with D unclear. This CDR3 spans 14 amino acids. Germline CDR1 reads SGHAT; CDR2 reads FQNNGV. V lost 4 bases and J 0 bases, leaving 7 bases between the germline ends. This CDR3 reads CASSYTASGNTIYF. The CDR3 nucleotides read TGTGCCAGCAGCTACACGGCCTCTGGAAACACCATATATTTT.

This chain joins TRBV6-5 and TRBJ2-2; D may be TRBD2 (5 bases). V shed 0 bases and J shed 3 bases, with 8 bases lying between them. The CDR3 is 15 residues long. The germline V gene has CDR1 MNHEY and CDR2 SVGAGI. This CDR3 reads CASSYSRGYTGELFF. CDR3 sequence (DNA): TGTGCCAGCAGTTACTCCCGCGGGTACACCGGGGAGCTGTTTTTT.

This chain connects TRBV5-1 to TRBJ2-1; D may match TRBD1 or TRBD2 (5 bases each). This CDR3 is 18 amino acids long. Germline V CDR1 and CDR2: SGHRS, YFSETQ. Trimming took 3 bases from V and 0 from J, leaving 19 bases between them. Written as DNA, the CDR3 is TGCGCCAGCAGCTCGGGAATAGGGGTTTCTAGCTCCTACAATGAGCAGTTCTTC. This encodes CASSSGIGVSSSYNEQFF. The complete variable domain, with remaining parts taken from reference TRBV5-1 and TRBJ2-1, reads KAGVTQTPRYLIKTRGQQVTLSCSPISGHRSVSWYQQTPGQGLQFLFEYFSETQRNKGNFPGRFSGRQFSNSRSEMNVSTLELGDSALYLCASSSGIGVSSSYNEQFFGPGTRLTVL.

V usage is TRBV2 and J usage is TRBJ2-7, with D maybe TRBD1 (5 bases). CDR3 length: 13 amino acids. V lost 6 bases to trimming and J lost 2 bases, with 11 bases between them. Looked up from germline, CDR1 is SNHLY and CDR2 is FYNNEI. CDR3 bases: TGTGCCAGCAGACACGACAGCGCCTACGAGCAGTACTTC. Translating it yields CASRHDSAYEQYF.

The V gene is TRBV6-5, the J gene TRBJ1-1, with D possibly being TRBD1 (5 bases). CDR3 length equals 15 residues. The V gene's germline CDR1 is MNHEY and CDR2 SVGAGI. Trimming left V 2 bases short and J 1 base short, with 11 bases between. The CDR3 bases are TGTGCCAGCAGTTACGATGGGAGGGGGAACACTGAAGCTTTCTTT. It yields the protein CASSYDGRGNTEAFF.

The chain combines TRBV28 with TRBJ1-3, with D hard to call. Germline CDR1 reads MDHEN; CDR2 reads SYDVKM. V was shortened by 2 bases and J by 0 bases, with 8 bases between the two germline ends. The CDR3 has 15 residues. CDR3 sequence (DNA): TGTGCCAGCAGTTTAGGCAGGTTCTCTGGAAACACCATATATTTT. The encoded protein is CASSLGRFSGNTIYF.

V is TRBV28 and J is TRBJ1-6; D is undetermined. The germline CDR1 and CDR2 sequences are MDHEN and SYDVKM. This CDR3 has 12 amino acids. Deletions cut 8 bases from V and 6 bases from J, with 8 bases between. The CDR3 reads CASGPLNSPLHF. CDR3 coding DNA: TGTGCCAGCGGACCTCTTAATTCACCCCTCCACTTT.

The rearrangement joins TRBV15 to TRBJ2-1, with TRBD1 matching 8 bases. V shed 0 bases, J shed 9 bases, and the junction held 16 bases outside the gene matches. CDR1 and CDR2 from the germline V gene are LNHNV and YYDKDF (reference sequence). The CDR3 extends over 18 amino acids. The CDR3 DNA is TGTGCCACCAGCAGAGATTACGGGAATAGGGACAGGATAGGTGAGCAGTTCTTC. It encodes CATSRDYGNRDRIGEQFF.

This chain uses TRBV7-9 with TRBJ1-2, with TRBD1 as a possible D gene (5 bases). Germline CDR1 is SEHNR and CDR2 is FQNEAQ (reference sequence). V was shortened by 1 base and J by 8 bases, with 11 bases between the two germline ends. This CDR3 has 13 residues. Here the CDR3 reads CASSLEGRAGYTF. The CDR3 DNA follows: TGTGCCAGCAGCTTAGAGGGGCGGGCAGGCTACACCTTC.

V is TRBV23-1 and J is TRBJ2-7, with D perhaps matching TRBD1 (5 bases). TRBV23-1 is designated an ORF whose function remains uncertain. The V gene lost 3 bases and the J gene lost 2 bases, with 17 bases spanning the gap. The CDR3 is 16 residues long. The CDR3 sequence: CASSHFLTVYTYEQYF. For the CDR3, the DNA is TGCGCCAGCAGTCACTTTTTGACAGTCTATACCTACGAGCAGTACTTC.

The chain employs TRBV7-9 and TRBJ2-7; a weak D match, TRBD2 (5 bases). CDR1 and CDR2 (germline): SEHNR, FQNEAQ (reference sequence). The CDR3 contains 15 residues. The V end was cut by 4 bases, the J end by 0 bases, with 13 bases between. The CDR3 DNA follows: TGTGCCAGCAGCTCGATCGGACTTAGCTCCTACGAGCAGTACTTC. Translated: CASSSIGLSSYEQYF.

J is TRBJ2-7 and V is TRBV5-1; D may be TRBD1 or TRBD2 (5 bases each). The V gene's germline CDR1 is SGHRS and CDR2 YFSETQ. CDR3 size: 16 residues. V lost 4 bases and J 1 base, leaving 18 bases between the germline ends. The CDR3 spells CASSAYPGPTSYEQYF. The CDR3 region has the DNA TGCGCCAGCAGCGCGTACCCGGGACCCACATCCTACGAGCAGTACTTC. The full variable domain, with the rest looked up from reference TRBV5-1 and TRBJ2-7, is KAGVTQTPRYLIKTRGQQVTLSCSPISGHRSVSWYQQTPGQGLQFLFEYFSETQRNKGNFPGRFSGRQFSNSRSEMNVSTLELGDSALYLCASSAYPGPTSYEQYFGPGTRLTVT.

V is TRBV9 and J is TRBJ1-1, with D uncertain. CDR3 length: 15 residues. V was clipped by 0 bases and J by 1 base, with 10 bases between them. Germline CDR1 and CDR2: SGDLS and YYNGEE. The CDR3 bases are TGTGCCAGCAGCGTAGGATCCTACCCGAACACTGAAGCTTTCTTT. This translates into CASSVGSYPNTEAFF.